The T cell receptor beta chain under discussion was sequenced for a study of blood T cell repertoires in COVID-19. The data were produced by immunoSEQ multiplex PCR, yet TCRdb's version contains in-frame clones alone and is incomplete. The sample has 400,000 to 450,000 clones, about 89% seen once. Between the trimmed V and J ends, which lost 5 bases and 1 base, there was a span of 17 bases. The CDR3 covers 16 residues. From germline, CDR1 is SGHAT and CDR2 FQNNGV. Source material: peripheral blood. The TCR was taken from a middle-aged woman with COVID-19, enrolled during active disease. V is TRBV11-2 and J is TRBJ2-5, with D hard to call. CDR3: CASSLEPVRAQETQYF. CDR3 DNA: TGTGCCAGCAGCCTCGAACCCGTACGAGCCCAAGAGACCCAGTACTTC.